The sequence of this TCR beta chain was determined in a study of shared clonotypes between healthy human individuals. For the study at large: Donors had three CD4 naive, three CD4 memory, two CD8 naive and one CD8 memory plate apiece.

Study-level results: The study found roughly 5% of naive CD4 clonotypes shared across a few donors.

As originally analysed: ImmunoSEQ only sent back junction sequences with no quality scores, so filtering was done differently. Here immunoSEQ multiplex PCR was the method, and the copy in TCRdb shows in-frame clones only, minus some. V and J calls and clone size are given by that table; D and trimming were obtained from the DNA. The data show hundreds of thousands of clones, about 96% seen once. This CDR3 has 14 residues. The germline gives CDR1 MDHEN, CDR2 SYDVKM. The V gene end was trimmed by 5 bases and the J gene end by 7 bases; junction bases not matched to a gene: 9. Points on this clone: Its antigen is unknown.

This chain links TRBV28 with TRBJ2-7; 9 bases are a match to TRBD1. The source of this sequence is a woman aged 25-40 years in good health. What was sequenced was naive CD4+ T cells sorted from blood. As to subset: CD45RA+ positively selected. CDR3 protein: CASSRGTGWREQYF. CDR3 sequence (DNA): TGTGCCAGCAGTCGGGGGACAGGGTGGCGAGAGCAGTACTTC.